This T cell receptor beta chain was profiled in a study of blood T cell repertoires in COVID-19. Background on the study: Both acute and convalescent COVID-19 samples were obtained from the United States, Italy and Spain. Sample material is recorded as cDNA or gDNA derived from T cells, B-cell-depleted T cells, or PBMCs.

In the study's own analysis: Amplification of reference gene primers was used by the study to estimate nucleated cell counts. The repertoire was sequenced with immunoSEQ multiplex PCR; TCRdb's copy has only in-frame clones and lacks some. Clonal size and the V and J genes are those of that table, whereas D and trimming came from the DNA. The sample lists 120,000 or so clones, around four fifths occurring once. The CDR3 is 15 amino acids. Trimming at V came to 3 bases and at J to 2 bases, leaving 4 bases not matched to a gene. Per the germline V gene, CDR1 is GTSNPN and CDR2 is SVGIG (reference sequence).

The sequenced material came from peripheral blood. The rearrangement joins TRBV30 to TRBJ2-3, with 11 bases matching TRBD2. This clonotype was obtained from a human donor in a cohort sampled during active COVID-19. The CDR3 DNA follows: TGTGCCTGGAGCGTACTAGCGGGAGTCACAGATACGCAGTATTTT. Translated: CAWSVLAGVTDTQYF.